These 12 T cell receptor beta chains came from one sample sequenced in a study of T-cell reconstitution after alpha-beta-depleted transplantation in children. A TCRbeta library incorporating unique molecular identifiers was prepared. TCRdb re-analysed the PCR reads in MiXCR, keeping a single row per CDR3 protein. The sample carries hundreds of thousands of distinct CDR3 sequences, 13% recorded once. The source was PBMCs, mostly from graft donor cells, collected 360 days after TCRalphabeta/CD19-depleted stem cell transplant. The source is a male patient under 18 who had a stem cell transplant for acute myeloid leukemia, so the T cells may come from the graft donor.

J is TRBJ2-7 and V is TRBV28; 12 bases line up with TRBD2. The CDR3 length is 16 residues. The V gene's germline CDR1 is MDHEN and CDR2 SYDVKM. V lost 5 bases and J lost 2; bases outside the gene matches: 7. The CDR3 region is CASSPGTSGFTYEQYF. CDR3 DNA: TGTGCCAGCAGTCCCGGGACTAGCGGGTTTACCTACGAGCAGTACTTC.

This clonotype was seen at least ten times. The V gene is TRBV6-8, the J gene TRBJ1-5; weak D call: TRBD1 (6 bases). The V and J ends lost 6 bases and 5 bases respectively, with 20 bases between them. CDR1 and CDR2 from the germline V gene are MNHGY and SAAAGT. This CDR3 is 16 amino acids long. The CDR3 DNA is TGTGCCAGCAGCCGAGACGCCAAGGGGGGCCATCAGCCCCAGCATTTT. Residues: CASSRDAKGGHQPQHF.

The J gene is TRBJ1-2, the V gene TRBV7-2; TRBD1 aligns across 7 bases. This CDR3 is 14 amino acids long. The J segment lost 5 bases and the V segment lost 0 bases, leaving 3 bases of the junction unmatched. Germline-derived CDR1 and CDR2 are SGHTA and FQGNSA. The CDR3 spells CASSLAQGGYGYTF. The CDR3 DNA follows: TGTGCCAGCAGCTTAGCGCAGGGGGGTTATGGCTACACCTTC.

This clonotype was seen a few times. The gene calls are TRBV29-1 and TRBJ2-1, with 13 nucleotides matching TRBD2. J was trimmed by 7 bases and V by 6 bases; bases with no gene match: 6. This CDR3 has 14 residues. From germline, CDR1 is SQVTM and CDR2 ANQGSEA. CDR3 sequence: CSVPLAGGVNEQFF. The CDR3 bases are TGCAGCGTCCCACTAGCGGGAGGGGTAAATGAGCAGTTCTTC.

This clonotype has a handful of counts. This chain links TRBV20-1 with TRBJ2-7, with 11 bases matching TRBD2. The CDR3 consists of 15 residues. V was pared by 5 bases and J by 1 base, with 7 bases of the junction left unmatched. CDR1 and CDR2 (germline): DFQATT, SNEGSKA (reference sequence). This CDR3 reads CSAAPLAGGSYEQYF. As DNA, the CDR3 is TGCAGTGCTGCCCCCTTAGCGGGAGGGTCCTACGAGCAGTACTTC.

V usage is TRBV18 and J usage is TRBJ2-1, with D unresolved. The length of the CDR3 is 19 residues. V was clipped by 6 bases and J by 2 bases, with 26 bases between them. CDR1 is KGHSH and CDR2 is LQKENI in the germline V gene. CDR3: CASSPKAKGPWVPYNEQFF. The CDR3 DNA is TGTGCCAGCTCCCCAAAGGCCAAGGGCCCCTGGGTCCCCTACAATGAGCAGTTCTTC.

Many counts were recorded for this clonotype. The chain couples TRBV24-1 to TRBJ2-2; D tentatively fits TRBD1 or TRBD2 (5 bases each). CDR1 is KGHDR, CDR2 SFDVKD, per germline. V shed 9 bases and J shed 6 bases, with 10 bases lying between them. This CDR3 has 12 amino acids. CDR3 in DNA: TGTGCCACCGCCCGGGACCCCGGGGAGCTGTTTTTT. It codes for CATARDPGELFF.

There are many counts of this clonotype. The chain has TRBV20-1 and TRBJ1-4; maybe TRBD1 (6 bases). This CDR3 contains 14 residues. Trimming removed 5 bases from V and 5 bases from J, with 15 bases in between. Germline values: CDR1 DFQATT, CDR2 SNEGSKA (reference sequence). CDR3 DNA: TGCAGTGCTCGTCCGACAGGTTTAAATGAAAAACTGTTTTTT. It yields the protein CSARPTGLNEKLFF.

The gene calls are TRBV10-3 and TRBJ2-1, with 8 bases identical to TRBD2. The CDR3 extends over 17 amino acids. In germline, CDR1 is ENHRY, CDR2 SYGVKD. The V segment lost 3 bases and the J segment 0 bases; nucleotides outside the gene matches: 7. CDR3 residues: CAISDRGRNSSYNEQFF. The CDR3 bases are TGTGCCATCAGTGATCGCGGGAGGAACAGCTCCTACAATGAGCAGTTCTTC.

This clonotype was counted only a few times. This chain connects TRBV20-1 to TRBJ2-1; TRBD2 aligns across 10 bases. The CDR3 spans 21 residues. CDR1 DFQATT and CDR2 SNEGSKA come from the germline V gene (reference sequence). The V segment lost 3 bases and the J segment 4 bases; nucleotides outside the gene matches: 24. The CDR3 DNA follows: TGCAGTGCTAGGAATCTAAGGGAGGCTAGCGGGAGCGCCGGTCCTTACAATGAGCAGTTCTTC. Its translation: CSARNLREASGSAGPYNEQFF.

The chain has TRBV7-2 and TRBJ2-7, with 10 bases identical to TRBD1. The ends lost 5 bases at V and 4 bases at J; junction bases unmatched: 11. The CDR3 is 16 amino acids. Looked up from germline, CDR1 is SGHTA and CDR2 is FQGNSA. The CDR3 DNA is TGTGCCAGCAGCCAGCCCCCGGGACAGGGGTTGTACGAGCAGTACTTC. It yields the protein CASSQPPGQGLYEQYF.

This clonotype was detected ten times or more. The chain employs TRBV5-5 and TRBJ2-1; D is ambiguous. Germline V lookup: CDR1 SGHKS, CDR2 YYEKEE (reference sequence). The CDR3 is 13 amino acids. V shed 0 bases and J shed 10 bases, with 11 bases lying between them. In DNA form, the CDR3 reads TGTGCCAGCAGCTTGGCTATTAGCTGGGAGCAGTTCTTC. Residues: CASSLAISWEQFF.